The 2 T cell receptor beta chains given below trace back to one sample, sequenced in a study of blood T cells in healthy people across ages. The second PCR ran roughly 6 to 12 cycles with a sample-barcoded 5' primer and J-beta primers. TCRdb itself ran the 5' RACE reads through MiXCR, one entry per CDR3 protein. This sample yields 1.5 million to 2 million distinct CDR3 sequences, of which 35% to 50% are seen a single time; 20% to 25% belongs to the top ten. The sequenced sample consisted of blood. Every receptor here comes from a human donor in good health.

The rearrangement links TRBV5-1 to TRBJ1-5; 10 bases are shared with TRBD1. The CDR3 spans 15 residues. CDR1 is SGHRS and CDR2 is YFSETQ in the germline V gene. Germline trimming cut 4 bases from V and 4 bases from J; bases unmatched to any gene: 5. CDR3 nucleotides: TGCGCCAGCAGCACCGGGACAGGGGTTAATCAGCCCCAGCATTTT. It specifies CASSTGTGVNQPQHF.

This clonotype has more than one count but fewer than ten. J is TRBJ2-7 and V is TRBV9; D gene uncertain. The CDR3 is made up of 15 amino acids. Trimming stripped 4 bases from V and 2 bases from J, with 16 bases between. Germline assignment: CDR1 SGDLS and CDR2 YYNGEE. The CDR3 DNA is TGTGCCAGCAGCCCCCAACCGGGCCTTACCTACGAGCAGTACTTC. Encoded protein: CASSPQPGLTYEQYF.